Below are 2 T cell receptor beta chains sequenced from a single sample in a study of vaccination effects on CD4 cells after COVID-19 (dated by TCRdb to between 2022 and 2023). Library method: the immunoSEQ multiplex PCR assay. TCRdb took this table from immuneACCESS and kept in-frame rearrangements with V and J called. Such tables lack part of the clones; where checked against another copy, unresolved V genes explain under half of the gap, and the rest is unexplained. Recorded for this sample are roughly 35,000 clones; less than 70% of them occurred a single time. The top ten clonotypes cover under 15% of the sample. In the ViraFEST assay, PBMC were stimulated with viral peptide pools, and TCR sequencing was then used to find antigen-specific CD4+ T cell clonotypes based on their expansion. After less than 13 days of culture, CD4+ T cells were isolated with the EasySep CD4+ T cell isolation kit. Healthy vaccine recipients had no prior SARS-CoV-2 infection, confirmed by negative nucleocapsid antibodies before and after vaccination.

These receptors lack a known antigen. Sequenced here: CD4+ T cells from PBMCs cultured with HCoV-OC43 spike peptides, sampled before COVID-19 vaccination. In light of the paper, this sample's cell subset or site label describes: HCoV-OC43 spike overlapping peptide pool stimulation. These receptors all come from a human donor who received a COVID-19 vaccine.

This clone has just a few counts. The gene calls are TRBV3-1 (or the pseudogene TRBV3-2) and TRBJ2-3, with D hard to call. Germline loops: CDR1 LGHDT, CDR2 YNNKEL (reference sequence). The CDR3 has 15 amino acids. Deletions cut 4 bases from V and 4 bases from J, with 15 bases between. The DNA of the CDR3 is TGTGCCAGCAGCCCGCAGTTTGGTAGCTCAGATACGCAGTATTTT. This gives the protein CASSPQFGSSDTQYF.

The chain employs TRBV24-1 and TRBJ2-1, with 7 bases fitting TRBD1. The CDR3 runs 13 residues. Germline CDR1 reads KGHDR; CDR2 reads SFDVKD. Trimming cost V 5 bases and J 8 bases; bases outside gene matches: 5. The CDR3 DNA is TGTGCCACCAGTGGAAACAGGGGTGATGAGCAGTTCTTC. Its protein is CATSGNRGDEQFF.